The rows below give T cell receptor beta chains drawn from one sample of a study of early T cells in non-severe SARS-CoV-2 infection. TCRdb reprocessed the 5' RACE reads via MiXCR and lists one record per CDR3 protein. Of tens of thousands of distinct CDR3 sequences in the sample, approximately 4% were seen once. The sequenced material came from whole blood. These receptors were taken from an adult who was a healthcare worker with PCR-confirmed SARS-CoV-2 infection or an uninfected control (not recorded which). CDR3s include the opening cysteine and the closing phenylalanine or tryptophan. The order of the fields is clone size, D gene, V gene, J gene, CDR3 DNA, CDR3 protein. A D gene is named only where the DNA matches it firmly. The size field is filled for only some rows; it gives once, few, many or a size class.

many	NA	TRBV5-4	TRBJ2-7	TGTGCCAGCAGCTTAGGCATGAGCTCCTACGAGCAGTACTTC	CASSLGMSSYEQYF
many	NA	TRBV20-1	TRBJ2-3	TGCAGTGCTAGCGAACAGGGTCGGAGCACAGATACGCAGTATTTT	CSASEQGRSTDTQYF
many	NA	TRBV15	TRBJ1-5	TGTGCCACCAGCCGCGGGGGGACCGATCAGCCCCAGCATTTT	CATSRGGTDQPQHF
medium-sized	NA	TRBV29-1	TRBJ1-1	TGCAGCGCCAGGGAGTTTAGCACTGAAGCTTTCTTT	CSAREFSTEAFF
many	NA	TRBV20-1	TRBJ1-6	TGCAGTGCTCCGCTTACGCCGAGGGGCGTCCCCCTCCACTTT	CSAPLTPRGVPLHF
many	NA	TRBV4-2	TRBJ2-7	TGTGCCAGCAGCCAAGATTTAGCGAGCTACTACGAGCAGTACTTC	CASSQDLASYYEQYF
many	NA	TRBV5-1	TRBJ2-7	TGCGCCAGCAGCTGGGGACCGATTATCTACGAGCAGTACTTC	CASSWGPIIYEQYF
many	NA	TRBV30	TRBJ1-2	TGTGCCTGGACTGCAGGGCAGAGTTATGGCTACACCTTC	CAWTAGQSYGYTF
NA	NA	TRBV4-2	TRBJ2-7	TGTGCCAGCACCTCAGGACAGGGAACAGCGGGAGACTACGAGCAGTACTTC	CASTSGQGTAGDYEQYF
many	TRBD1	TRBV7-6	TRBJ2-7	TGTGCCAGCAGCCGACAGGGGACCTACGAGCAGTACTTC	CASSRQGTYEQYF
few	TRBD1	TRBV9	TRBJ1-4	TGTGCCAGCAGCCCGTATGCAGGGGGAGGTAATGAAAAACTGTTTTTT	CASSPYAGGGNEKLFF
many	NA	TRBV30	TRBJ2-1	TGTGCCTGGCGGGGGGCTCCTGGCTTCTACAATGAGCAGTTCTTC	CAWRGAPGFYNEQFF
many	NA	TRBV27	TRBJ2-7	TGTGCCAGCAGTTTATCGGCGGGGAACTACGAGCAGTACTTC	CASSLSAGNYEQYF
many	NA	TRBV5-1	TRBJ2-4	TGCGCCAGCAGCCCCGGTTTCGCAGGGGACAAACTGATAGCCAAAAACATTCAGTACTTC	CASSPGFAGDKLIAKNIQYF
many	TRBD1	TRBV29-1	TRBJ2-7	TGCAGCGTGGGACAGGGTCAGGCCTACGAGCAGTACTTC	CSVGQGQAYEQYF
many	NA	TRBV25-1	TRBJ1-6	TGTGCCAGCAGTCAAACAGGGAGGTCCTATAATTCACCCCTCCACTTT	CASSQTGRSYNSPLHF
many	NA	TRBV20-1	TRBJ2-2	TGCAGTGCTAGAGGCACAGGAACCGCGAACACCGGGGAGCTGTTTTTT	CSARGTGTANTGELFF
many	NA	TRBV7-3	TRBJ1-1	TGTGCCAGCAGCTCCGGGCCCGCCAACGAAGCTTTCTTT	CASSSGPANEAFF